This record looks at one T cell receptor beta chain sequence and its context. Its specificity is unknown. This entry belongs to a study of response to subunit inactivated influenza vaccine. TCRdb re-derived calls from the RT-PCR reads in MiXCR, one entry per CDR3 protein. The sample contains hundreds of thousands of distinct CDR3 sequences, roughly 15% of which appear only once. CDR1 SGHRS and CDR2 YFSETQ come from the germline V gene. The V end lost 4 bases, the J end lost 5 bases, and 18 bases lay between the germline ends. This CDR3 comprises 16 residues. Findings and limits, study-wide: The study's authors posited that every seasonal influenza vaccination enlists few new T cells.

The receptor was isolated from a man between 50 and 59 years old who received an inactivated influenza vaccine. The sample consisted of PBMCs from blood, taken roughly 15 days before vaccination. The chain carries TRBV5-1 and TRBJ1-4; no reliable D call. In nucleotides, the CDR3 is TGCGCCAGCAGCCCACAGTGGTCCCTCCCGAATGAAAAACTGTTTTTT. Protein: CASSPQWSLPNEKLFF.